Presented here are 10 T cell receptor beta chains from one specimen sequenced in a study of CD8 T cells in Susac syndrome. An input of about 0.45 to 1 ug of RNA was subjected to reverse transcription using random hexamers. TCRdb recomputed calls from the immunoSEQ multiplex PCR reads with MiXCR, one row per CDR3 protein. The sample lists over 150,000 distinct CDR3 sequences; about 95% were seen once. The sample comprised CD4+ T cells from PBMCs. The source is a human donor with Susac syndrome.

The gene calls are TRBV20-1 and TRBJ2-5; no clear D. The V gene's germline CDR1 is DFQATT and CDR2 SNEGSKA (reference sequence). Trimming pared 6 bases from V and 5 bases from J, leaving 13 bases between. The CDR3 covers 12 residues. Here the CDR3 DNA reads TGCAGTGCCACCCTCAGGCTTGAGACCCAGTACTTC. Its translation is CSATLRLETQYF.

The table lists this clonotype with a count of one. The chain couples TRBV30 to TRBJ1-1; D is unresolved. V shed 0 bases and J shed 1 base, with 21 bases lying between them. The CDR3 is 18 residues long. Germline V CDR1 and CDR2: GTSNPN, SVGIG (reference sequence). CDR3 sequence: CAWSVKRRAPGGNTEAFF. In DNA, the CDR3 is TGTGCCTGGAGTGTAAAGAGGAGGGCCCCCGGCGGGAACACTGAAGCTTTCTTT.

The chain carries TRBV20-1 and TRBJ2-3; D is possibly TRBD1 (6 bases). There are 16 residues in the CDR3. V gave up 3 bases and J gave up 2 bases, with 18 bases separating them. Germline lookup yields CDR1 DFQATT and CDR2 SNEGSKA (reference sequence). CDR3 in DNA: TGCAGTGCTAGCCCGCACCGGGACACCGACACAGATACGCAGTATTTT. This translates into CSASPHRDTDTDTQYF.

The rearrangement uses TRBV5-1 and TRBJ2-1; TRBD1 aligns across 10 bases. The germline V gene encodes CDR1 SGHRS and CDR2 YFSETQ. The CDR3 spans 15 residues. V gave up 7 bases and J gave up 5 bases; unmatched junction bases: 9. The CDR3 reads CASRSVTGGHNEQFF. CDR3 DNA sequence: TGCGCCAGCCGCTCGGTGACAGGGGGCCACAATGAGCAGTTCTTC.

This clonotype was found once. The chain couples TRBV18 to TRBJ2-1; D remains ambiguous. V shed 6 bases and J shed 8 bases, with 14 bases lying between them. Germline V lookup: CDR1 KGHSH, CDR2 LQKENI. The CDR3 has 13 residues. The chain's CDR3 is CASSPLGVDEQFF. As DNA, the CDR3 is TGTGCCAGCTCTCCCCTTGGTGTGGATGAGCAGTTCTTC.

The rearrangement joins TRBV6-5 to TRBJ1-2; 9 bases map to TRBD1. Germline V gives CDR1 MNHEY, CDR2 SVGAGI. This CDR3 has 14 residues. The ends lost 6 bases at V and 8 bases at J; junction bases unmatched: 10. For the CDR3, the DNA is TGTGCCAGCAGATCCGGGACAGGGAGCTTGGGCTACACCTTC. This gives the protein CASRSGTGSLGYTF.

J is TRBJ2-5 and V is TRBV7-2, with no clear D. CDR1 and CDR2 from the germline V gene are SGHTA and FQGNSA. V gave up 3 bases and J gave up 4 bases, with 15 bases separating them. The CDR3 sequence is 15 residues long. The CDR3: CASSLSTVVGETQYF. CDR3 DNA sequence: TGTGCCAGCAGCTTGAGCACGGTTGTAGGAGAGACCCAGTACTTC.

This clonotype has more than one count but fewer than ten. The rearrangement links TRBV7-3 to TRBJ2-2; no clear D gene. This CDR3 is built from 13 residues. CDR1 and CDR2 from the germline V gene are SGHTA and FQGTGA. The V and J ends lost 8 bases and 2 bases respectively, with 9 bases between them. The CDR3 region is CASSLSNTGELFF. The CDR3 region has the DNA TGTGCCAGCTCACTATCCAACACCGGGGAGCTGTTTTTT.

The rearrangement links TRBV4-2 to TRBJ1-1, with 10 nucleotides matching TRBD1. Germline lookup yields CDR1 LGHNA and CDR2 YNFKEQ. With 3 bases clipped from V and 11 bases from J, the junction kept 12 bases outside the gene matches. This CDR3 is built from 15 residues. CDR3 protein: CASSHDRDRGLGAFF. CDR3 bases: TGTGCCAGCAGCCATGACCGGGACAGGGGATTGGGGGCTTTCTTT.

The CDR3 region is CASSLGTGMNTEAFF. The CDR3 nucleotides read TGTGCCAGCAGCTTAGGGACAGGGATGAACACTGAAGCTTTCTTT. The chain uses TRBV7-2 and TRBJ1-1; 8 nucleotides align to TRBD1. Germline loops: CDR1 SGHTA, CDR2 FQGNSA. After removal of 1 base from V and 0 bases from J, the junction contained 1 base not matched to a gene. The CDR3 is 15 residues long.